Detailed here is one TCR beta chain. What it binds is unknown. The assay was carried out at the deep level. Each cell subset's genomic DNA was divided evenly among several immunoSEQ plates. This table comes from immunoSEQ multiplex PCR, and its TCRdb copy is limited to in-frame clones, with some not included. Of approximately 640,000 clones listed, around 72% are singletons. These data originate in a study of shared clonotypes between healthy human individuals. Regarding the study as a whole: Only blood underwent sampling, and tissue repertoires likely differ. An anticipated effect of sequencing depth on clonotype sharing among donors was recognized.

The germline V and J ends were trimmed by 3 bases and 3 bases, with 18 bases remaining between them. Looked up from germline, CDR1 is KGHSH and CDR2 is LQKENI. This CDR3 is built from 16 residues. The material sequenced was memory CD4+ T cells sorted from blood. Subset of the sample: CD45RA-negative fraction. The origin of this receptor is a woman in her twenties or thirties in good health. The V gene is TRBV18, the J gene TRBJ2-7, with D perhaps TRBD1 (6 bases). The CDR3 reads CASSPPNRESNYEQYF. DNA for the CDR3: TGTGCCAGCTCACCGCCCAACAGGGAATCGAACTACGAGCAGTACTTC.